These T cell receptor beta chains were read from a single sample in a study of T cell responses to AZD1222 COVID-19 vaccine. TCRdb's copy holds only in-frame clones and misses some; the assay was immunoSEQ multiplex PCR. The profile shows about 120,000 clones, 65% to 85% of them singletons. Sequenced material: peripheral blood, taken on day 0 of AZD1222 vaccination. The origin of the receptors is an adult in good health. Both conserved end residues are part of each CDR3. The D gene is left open where the match is weak. For some rows the clone size is stated as once, few or many, or as a class when expanded; others skip it.

v_gene: TRBV30
j_gene: TRBJ1-1
abundance: NA
d_gene: TRBD1
CDR3nt: TGTGCCTGGAGCCTCCAGGGACAGGACAACACTGAAGCTTTCTTT
CDR3aa: CAWSLQGQDNTEAFF

v_gene: TRBV5-4
j_gene: TRBJ2-5
abundance: NA
d_gene: NA
CDR3nt: TGTGCCAGCAGCCCGGGGACCAGTAAAGAGACCCAGTACTTC
CDR3aa: CASSPGTSKETQYF

v_gene: TRBV24-1
j_gene: TRBJ2-7
abundance: NA
d_gene: TRBD2
CDR3nt: TGTGCCACCAGTGATGGGCTAGCGGGGGCCTCAGAAAAATACGAGCAGTACTTC
CDR3aa: CATSDGLAGASEKYEQYF

v_gene: TRBV12-3/TRBV12-4
j_gene: TRBJ1-4
abundance: NA
d_gene: TRBD1
CDR3nt: TGTGCCAGCAACGGACAGGACCGTGGAAAACTGTTTTTT
CDR3aa: CASNGQDRGKLFF

v_gene: TRBV14
j_gene: TRBJ2-7
abundance: once
d_gene: TRBD1
CDR3nt: TGTGCCAGCAGCCAACACCCGGGACAGGGCTACGAGCAGTACTTC
CDR3aa: CASSQHPGQGYEQYF

v_gene: TRBV18
j_gene: TRBJ2-3
abundance: NA
d_gene: NA
CDR3nt: TGTGCCAGCTCACCTGGAGGGCGCACAGATACGCAGTATTTT
CDR3aa: CASSPGGRTDTQYF

v_gene: TRBV28
j_gene: TRBJ1-1
abundance: NA
d_gene: NA
CDR3nt: TGTGCCAGCAGTGTTGTGAACACTGAAGCTTTCTTT
CDR3aa: CASSVVNTEAFF

v_gene: TRBV7-2
j_gene: TRBJ1-2
abundance: NA
d_gene: TRBD1
CDR3nt: TGTGCCAGCAGCTTAAACCCCAGGGGGCCTAACTATGGCTACACCTTC
CDR3aa: CASSLNPRGPNYGYTF

v_gene: TRBV4-3
j_gene: TRBJ2-2
abundance: NA
d_gene: TRBD2
CDR3nt: TGCGCCAGCAGCCGTTCTAGCGGAGGGACCGGGGAGCTGTTTTTT
CDR3aa: CASSRSSGGTGELFF

v_gene: TRBV4-2
j_gene: TRBJ2-7
abundance: NA
d_gene: TRBD2
CDR3nt: TGTGCCAGCAGCCCCGGGACTAGCGGGAGTAGTTACGAGCAGTACTTC
CDR3aa: CASSPGTSGSSYEQYF

v_gene: TRBV7-2
j_gene: TRBJ2-2
abundance: NA
d_gene: NA
CDR3nt: TGTGCCAGCAGCTCACAGGGATGGGAGCTGTTTTTT
CDR3aa: CASSSQGWELFF

v_gene: TRBV6-5
j_gene: TRBJ1-2
abundance: NA
d_gene: TRBD1
CDR3nt: TGTGCCAGCAGGGGGACAGAGATTTATGGCTACACCTTC
CDR3aa: CASRGTEIYGYTF

v_gene: TRBV6-1
j_gene: TRBJ2-5
abundance: NA
d_gene: NA
CDR3nt: TGTGCCAGCAGTGAAGTAGGGGGGTACTCTTACAGACAAGAGACCCAGTACTTC
CDR3aa: CASSEVGGYSYRQETQYF

v_gene: TRBV15
j_gene: TRBJ1-6
abundance: NA
d_gene: NA
CDR3nt: TGTGCCACCAGAGCAGGGACCTGGAATTCACCCCTCCACTTT
CDR3aa: CATRAGTWNSPLHF

v_gene: TRBV30
j_gene: TRBJ1-3
abundance: NA
d_gene: NA
CDR3nt: TGTGCCTGGAGTAGTTCTGGGGGAAACACCATATATTTT
CDR3aa: CAWSSSGGNTIYF

v_gene: TRBV5-1
j_gene: TRBJ2-7
abundance: NA
d_gene: NA
CDR3nt: TGCGCCAGCAGCTTCAGTCCAGGCAGGTCCTACGAGCAGTACTTC
CDR3aa: CASSFSPGRSYEQYF

v_gene: TRBV24-1
j_gene: TRBJ2-3
abundance: NA
d_gene: TRBD2
CDR3nt: TGTGCCACCAGTGATTTGACTAGCGGGAGAGATAGCACAGATACGCAGTATTTT
CDR3aa: CATSDLTSGRDSTDTQYF

v_gene: TRBV5-4
j_gene: TRBJ1-2
abundance: NA
d_gene: TRBD1
CDR3nt: TGTGCCAGCAGCCCAGGGGACAGCGGAGGGAGGATTGTGGGCTACACCTTC
CDR3aa: CASSPGDSGGRIVGYTF

v_gene: TRBV15
j_gene: TRBJ2-3
abundance: once
d_gene: TRBD1
CDR3nt: TGTGCCACGGGGACAGGGGCGTCAGATACGCAGTATTTT
CDR3aa: CATGTGASDTQYF

v_gene: TRBV19
j_gene: TRBJ2-7
abundance: NA
d_gene: TRBD1
CDR3nt: TGTGCCAGTAGTCCCAGACAGGGTAAGTATAGTACCTACGAGCAGTACTTC
CDR3aa: CASSPRQGKYSTYEQYF

v_gene: TRBV27
j_gene: TRBJ1-6
abundance: few
d_gene: NA
CDR3nt: TGTGCCAGCAAACCAGGGTGGCGGCTGGGCTCTAATTCACCCCTCCACTTT
CDR3aa: CASKPGWRLGSNSPLHF

v_gene: TRBV11-3
j_gene: TRBJ2-3
abundance: NA
d_gene: TRBD1
CDR3nt: TGTGCCAGCAGCCTACAGGGGGCCGAAGATACGCAGTATTTT
CDR3aa: CASSLQGAEDTQYF

v_gene: TRBV5-5
j_gene: TRBJ2-2
abundance: NA
d_gene: NA
CDR3nt: TGTGCCAGCAGCTTGGGTCCAGCAGGATCCACCGGGGAGCTGTTTTTT
CDR3aa: CASSLGPAGSTGELFF

v_gene: TRBV18
j_gene: TRBJ1-2
abundance: NA
d_gene: NA
CDR3nt: TGTGCCAGCTCACCGCCCGAAAGGGGGTATGGCTACACCTTC
CDR3aa: CASSPPERGYGYTF

v_gene: TRBV11-1
j_gene: TRBJ2-7
abundance: NA
d_gene: TRBD1
CDR3nt: TGTGCCAGCAGGGAGGACAGGGCACCCTCCTACGAGCAGTACTTC
CDR3aa: CASREDRAPSYEQYF

v_gene: TRBV10-3
j_gene: TRBJ1-5
abundance: NA
d_gene: NA
CDR3nt: TGTGCCATCAGTGGATTACATGGTGGGGGAATACAGCCCCAGCATTTT
CDR3aa: CAISGLHGGGIQPQHF

v_gene: TRBV5-1
j_gene: TRBJ1-4
abundance: NA
d_gene: NA
CDR3nt: TGCGCCAGCAGCTTGGATGGCGGAGCTAATGAAAAACTGTTTTTT
CDR3aa: CASSLDGGANEKLFF

v_gene: TRBV5-1
j_gene: TRBJ1-1
abundance: NA
d_gene: NA
CDR3nt: TGCGCCAGCAGCTTGAGTCCGGGTTTGGACACTGAAGCTTTCTTT
CDR3aa: CASSLSPGLDTEAFF

v_gene: TRBV4-3
j_gene: TRBJ2-5
abundance: NA
d_gene: NA
CDR3nt: TGCGCCAGCAGCCAAGATAGAGCAGGGTTTATGACCCAGTACTTC
CDR3aa: CASSQDRAGFMTQYF

v_gene: TRBV4-3
j_gene: TRBJ1-1
abundance: NA
d_gene: NA
CDR3nt: TGCGCCAGCAGCCAAGTGGCCACGAGGGACACTGAAGCTTTCTTT
CDR3aa: CASSQVATRDTEAFF

v_gene: TRBV6-5
j_gene: TRBJ1-5
abundance: NA
d_gene: NA
CDR3nt: TGTGCCAGCAGTTACTCGAAGAGGTCAGGTCAGCCCCAGCATTTT
CDR3aa: CASSYSKRSGQPQHF

v_gene: TRBV28
j_gene: TRBJ1-1
abundance: NA
d_gene: TRBD1
CDR3nt: TGTGCCAGCAGTTTCAGGGGGTCTAACACTGAAGCTTTCTTT
CDR3aa: CASSFRGSNTEAFF

v_gene: TRBV7-9
j_gene: TRBJ1-1
abundance: NA
d_gene: NA
CDR3nt: TGTGCCAGCAGCTGGGTCACTGAAGCTTTCTTT
CDR3aa: CASSWVTEAFF

v_gene: TRBV28
j_gene: TRBJ1-5
abundance: NA
d_gene: NA
CDR3nt: TGTGCCAGCAGGAGGGGAGGAGGAAGGAATCAGCCCCAGCATTTT
CDR3aa: CASRRGGGRNQPQHF

v_gene: TRBV7-2
j_gene: TRBJ1-5
abundance: NA
d_gene: NA
CDR3nt: TGTGCCAGCAGCTTATTCCCCCTTTTTGGGGATCAGCCCCAGCATTTT
CDR3aa: CASSLFPLFGDQPQHF

v_gene: TRBV28
j_gene: TRBJ1-1
abundance: NA
d_gene: NA
CDR3nt: TGTGCCAGTGAGGACAGTACCAAACCAGCTAAAGCTTTCTTT
CDR3aa: CASEDSTKPAKAFF

v_gene: TRBV6-5
j_gene: TRBJ1-1
abundance: NA
d_gene: NA
CDR3nt: TGTGCCAGCAGACGGCTAGAGAACACTGAAGCTTTCTTT
CDR3aa: CASRRLENTEAFF

v_gene: TRBV9
j_gene: TRBJ1-6
abundance: NA
d_gene: NA
CDR3nt: TGTGCCAGCAGCGAAGGACAGCTCTCCTATAATTCACCCCTCCACTTT
CDR3aa: CASSEGQLSYNSPLHF